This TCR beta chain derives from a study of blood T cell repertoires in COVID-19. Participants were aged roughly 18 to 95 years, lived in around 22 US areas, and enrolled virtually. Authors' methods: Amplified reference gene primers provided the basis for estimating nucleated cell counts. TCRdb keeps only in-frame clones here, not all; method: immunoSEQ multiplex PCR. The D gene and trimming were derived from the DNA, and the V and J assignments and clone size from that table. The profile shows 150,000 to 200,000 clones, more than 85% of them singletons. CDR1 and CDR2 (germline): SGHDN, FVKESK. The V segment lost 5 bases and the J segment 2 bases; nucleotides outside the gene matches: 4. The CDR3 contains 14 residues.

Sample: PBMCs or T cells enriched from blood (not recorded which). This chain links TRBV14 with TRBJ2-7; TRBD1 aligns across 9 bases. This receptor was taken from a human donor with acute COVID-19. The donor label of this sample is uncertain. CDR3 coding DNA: TGTGCCAGCAGCTCCGGGACAGGGCCCTACGAGCAGTACTTC. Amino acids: CASSSGTGPYEQYF.